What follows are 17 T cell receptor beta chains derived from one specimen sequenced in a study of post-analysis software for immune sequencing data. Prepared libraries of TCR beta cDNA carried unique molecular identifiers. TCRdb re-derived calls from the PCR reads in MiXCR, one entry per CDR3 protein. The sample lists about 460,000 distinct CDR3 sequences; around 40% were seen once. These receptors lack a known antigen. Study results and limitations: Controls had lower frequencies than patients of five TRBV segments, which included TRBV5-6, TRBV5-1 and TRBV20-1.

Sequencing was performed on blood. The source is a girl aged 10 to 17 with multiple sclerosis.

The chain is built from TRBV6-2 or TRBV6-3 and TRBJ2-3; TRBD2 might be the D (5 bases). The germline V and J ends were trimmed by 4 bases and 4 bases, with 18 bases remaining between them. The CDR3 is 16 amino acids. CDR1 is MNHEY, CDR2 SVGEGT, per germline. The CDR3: CASSSVARPYPDTQYF. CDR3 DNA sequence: TGTGCCAGCAGTTCGGTAGCGCGCCCTTATCCAGATACGCAGTATTTT.

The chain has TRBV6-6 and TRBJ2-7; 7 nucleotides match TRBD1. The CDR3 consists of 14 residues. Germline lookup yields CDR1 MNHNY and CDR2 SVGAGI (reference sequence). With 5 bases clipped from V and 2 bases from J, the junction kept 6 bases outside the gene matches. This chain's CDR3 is CASSLRGNAYEQYF. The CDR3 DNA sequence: TGTGCCAGCAGTCTCAGGGGGAACGCCTACGAGCAGTACTTC.

The chain's CDR3 is CSVAGRTNTEAFF. The CDR3 region has the DNA TGCAGCGTTGCTGGACGGACGAACACTGAAGCTTTCTTT. The gene calls are TRBV29-1 and TRBJ1-1, with D uncertain. Germline-derived CDR1 and CDR2 are SQVTM and ANQGSEA. CDR3 length: 13 residues. Trimming removed 4 bases at V and 1 base at J, with 10 bases between.

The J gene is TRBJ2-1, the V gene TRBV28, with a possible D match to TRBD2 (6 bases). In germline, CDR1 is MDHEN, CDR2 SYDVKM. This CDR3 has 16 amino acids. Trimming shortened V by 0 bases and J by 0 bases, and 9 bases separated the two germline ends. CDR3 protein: CASSLWAGSSYNEQFF. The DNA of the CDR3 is TGTGCCAGCAGTTTATGGGCCGGGAGCTCCTACAATGAGCAGTTCTTC.

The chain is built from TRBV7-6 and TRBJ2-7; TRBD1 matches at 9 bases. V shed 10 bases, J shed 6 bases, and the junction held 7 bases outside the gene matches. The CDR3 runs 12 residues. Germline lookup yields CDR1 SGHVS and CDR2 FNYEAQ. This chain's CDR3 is CATGTGPSEQYF. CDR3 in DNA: TGTGCCACCGGGACAGGGCCCAGCGAGCAGTACTTC.

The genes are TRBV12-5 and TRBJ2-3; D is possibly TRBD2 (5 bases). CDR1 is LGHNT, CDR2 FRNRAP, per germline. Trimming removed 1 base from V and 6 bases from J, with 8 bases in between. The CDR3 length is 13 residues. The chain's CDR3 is CASGLARGDTQYF. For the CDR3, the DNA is TGTGCTAGTGGTTTGGCCCGCGGGGATACGCAGTATTTT.

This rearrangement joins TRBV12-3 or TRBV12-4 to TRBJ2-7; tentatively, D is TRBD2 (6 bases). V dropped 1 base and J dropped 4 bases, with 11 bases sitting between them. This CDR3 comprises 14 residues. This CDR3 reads CASSLGRRVYEQYF. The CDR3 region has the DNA TGTGCCAGCAGTTTAGGGCGGAGGGTTTACGAGCAGTACTTC.

This chain's CDR3 is CSAFGLADSYNEQFF. CDR3 DNA sequence: TGCAGTGCCTTCGGACTAGCGGACTCCTACAATGAGCAGTTCTTC. The rearrangement uses TRBV20-1 and TRBJ2-1; TRBD2 agrees at 10 bases. Looked up from germline, CDR1 is DFQATT and CDR2 is SNEGSKA (reference sequence). Losses at the gene ends were 6 bases for V and 0 bases for J; bases not matched to a gene: 5. The CDR3 extends over 15 amino acids.

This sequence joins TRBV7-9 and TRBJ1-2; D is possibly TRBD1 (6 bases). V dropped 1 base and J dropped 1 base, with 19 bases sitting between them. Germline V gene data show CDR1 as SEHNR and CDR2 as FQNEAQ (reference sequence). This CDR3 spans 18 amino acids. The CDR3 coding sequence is TGTGCCAGCAGCTTAGACATGCGGCTCGGACAGAATAACTATGGCTACACCTTC. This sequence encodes CASSLDMRLGQNNYGYTF.

CDR3 protein: CASSQGRTSGTYEQYF. The CDR3 nucleotides read TGCGCCAGCAGCCAAGGTCGGACTAGCGGGACCTACGAGCAGTACTTC. The chain carries TRBV4-1 and TRBJ2-7; 12 bases are a match to TRBD2. Germline V gene sequence: CDR1 MGHRA, CDR2 YSYEKL. Losses at the gene ends were 1 base for V and 2 bases for J; bases not matched to a gene: 3. The CDR3 contains 16 residues.

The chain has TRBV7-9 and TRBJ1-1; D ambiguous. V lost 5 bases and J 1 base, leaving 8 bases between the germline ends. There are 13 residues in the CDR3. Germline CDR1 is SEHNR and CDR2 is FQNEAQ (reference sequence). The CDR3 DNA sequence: TGTGCCAGCAGCGCGTTAGAGAACACTGAAGCTTTCTTT. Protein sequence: CASSALENTEAFF. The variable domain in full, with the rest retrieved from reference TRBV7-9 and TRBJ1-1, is DTGVSQNPRHKITKRGQNVTFRCDPISEHNRLYWYRQTLGQGPEFLTYFQNEAQLEKSRLLSDRFSAERPKGSFSTLEIQRTEQGDSAMYLCASSALENTEAFFGQGTRLTVV.

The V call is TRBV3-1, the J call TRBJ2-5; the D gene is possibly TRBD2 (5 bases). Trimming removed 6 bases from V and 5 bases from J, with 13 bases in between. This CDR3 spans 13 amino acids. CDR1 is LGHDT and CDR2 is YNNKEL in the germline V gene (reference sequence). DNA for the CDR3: TGTGCCAGCAGGCAATCGGAGGTTGAGACCCAGTACTTC. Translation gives CASRQSEVETQYF.

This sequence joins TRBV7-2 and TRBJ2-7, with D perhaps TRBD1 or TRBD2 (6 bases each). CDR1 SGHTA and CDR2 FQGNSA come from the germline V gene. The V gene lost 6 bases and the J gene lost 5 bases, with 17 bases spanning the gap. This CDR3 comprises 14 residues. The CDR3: CASRGAGTINEQYF. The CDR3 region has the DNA TGTGCCAGCAGGGGGGCGGGAACCATAAACGAGCAGTACTTC.

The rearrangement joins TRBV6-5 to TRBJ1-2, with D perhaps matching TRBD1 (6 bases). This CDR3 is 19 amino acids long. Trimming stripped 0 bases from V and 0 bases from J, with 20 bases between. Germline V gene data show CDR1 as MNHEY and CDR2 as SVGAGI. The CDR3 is CASSYSDRPIENANYGYTF. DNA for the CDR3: TGTGCCAGCAGTTACTCGGACAGACCAATAGAAAACGCTAACTATGGCTACACCTTC.

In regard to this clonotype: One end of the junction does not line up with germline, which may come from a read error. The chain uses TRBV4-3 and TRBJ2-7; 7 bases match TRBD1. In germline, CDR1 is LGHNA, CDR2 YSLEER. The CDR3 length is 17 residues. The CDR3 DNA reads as TGCGCCAGCAGCCACTCAACTTCGACAGGGAGAGCTTACGAGCGGTACTTC. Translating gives CASSHSTSTGRAYERYF.

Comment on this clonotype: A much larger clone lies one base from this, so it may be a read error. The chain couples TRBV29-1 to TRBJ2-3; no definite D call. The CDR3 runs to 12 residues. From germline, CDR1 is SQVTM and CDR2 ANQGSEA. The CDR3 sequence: CSAGEPTDTRYF. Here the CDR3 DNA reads TGCAGCGCTGGGGAACCTACAGATACGCGGTATTTT.

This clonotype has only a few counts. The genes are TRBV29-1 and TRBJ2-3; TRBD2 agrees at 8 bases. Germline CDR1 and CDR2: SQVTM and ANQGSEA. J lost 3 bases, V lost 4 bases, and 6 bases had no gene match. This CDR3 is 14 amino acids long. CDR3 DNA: TGCAGCGTTGGAGAACTAGCGGATACAGATACGCAGTATTTT. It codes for CSVGELADTDTQYF.